One and the same sample provided the 21 T cell receptor beta chains below, sequenced in a study of identical twins. From the 5' RACE reads, TCRdb called clonotypes with MiXCR, one entry per CDR3 protein. This table holds 500,000 to 650,000 distinct CDR3 sequences, around 7.5% found once. The data also belong to a second study, concerning yellow fever vaccine responses in identical twins.

Material: PBMCs. The receptors shown here come from a woman aged 18 to 35 in good health.

The CDR3 spells CASSFTSGGGTDTQYF. Written as DNA, the CDR3 is TGCGCCAGCAGCTTTACTAGCGGGGGAGGGACAGATACGCAGTATTTT. V usage is TRBV5-1 and J usage is TRBJ2-3, with TRBD2 identical over 11 bases. CDR3 length: 16 residues. Germline V CDR1 and CDR2: SGHRS, YFSETQ. V lost 2 bases, J lost 3 bases, and 5 bases stayed unmatched.

The table lists this clonotype with many counts. The rearrangement joins TRBV7-2 to TRBJ2-2; TRBD1 matches at 7 bases. V gave up 4 bases and J gave up 4 bases; unmatched junction bases: 6. CDR1 is SGHTA, CDR2 FQGNSA, per germline. The CDR3 runs to 15 residues. The CDR3 loop reads CASSSEGGFTGELFF. The DNA for the CDR3 is TGTGCCAGCAGCTCCGAAGGGGGCTTCACCGGGGAGCTGTTTTTT.

This clonotype was recorded a few times. The chain couples TRBV5-1 to TRBJ2-3; 13 bases line up with TRBD2. V shed 3 bases, J shed 7 bases, and the junction held 5 bases outside the gene matches. The CDR3 has 15 residues. Germline V gives CDR1 SGHRS, CDR2 YFSETQ. The CDR3 bases are TGCGCCAGCAGCTCACTAGCGGGAGGGCTTAATACGCAGTATTTT. The encoded protein is CASSSLAGGLNTQYF.

This clonotype was seen a few times. This chain links TRBV19 with TRBJ2-3; 10 bases are shared with TRBD1. This CDR3 has 15 amino acids. The germline V gene encodes CDR1 LNHDA and CDR2 SQIVND (reference sequence). The V gene end was trimmed by 7 bases and the J gene end by 3 bases; junction bases not matched to a gene: 7. CDR3 coding DNA: TGTGCCAGTACCGGGACAGGGGTTATGACAGATACGCAGTATTTT. Translation gives CASTGTGVMTDTQYF.

This clonotype has ten or more counts. The chain couples TRBV2 to TRBJ2-1, with no clear D. Germline CDR1 reads SNHLY; CDR2 reads FYNNEI. The CDR3 contains 13 residues. V shed 3 bases and J shed 8 bases, with 11 bases lying between them. CDR3 in DNA: TGTGCCAGCAGTGAGGGTCCCGGCCATGAGCAGTTCTTC. Its translation is CASSEGPGHEQFF.

This clonotype was observed a handful of times. J is TRBJ1-1 and V is TRBV12-3 or TRBV12-4; D uncertain. The length of the CDR3 is 14 residues. V lost 7 bases and J lost 1, with 13 bases in between. This chain's CDR3 is CASNFGQRNTEAFF. The CDR3 DNA sequence: TGTGCCAGCAATTTTGGCCAAAGGAACACTGAAGCTTTCTTT.

On this clonotype: Just one base apart from a much larger clone, this may be a read error. The rearrangement uses TRBV6-1 and TRBJ2-3, with 9 nucleotides matching TRBD2. V was clipped by 6 bases and J by 3 bases; unmatched bases: 10. Germline CDR1 and CDR2: MNHNS and SASEGT. The CDR3 is 16 amino acids. The CDR3 sequence: CASRRGASGITDTQYF. The CDR3 nucleotides read TGTGCCAGCAGACGGGGGGCTAGCGGGATTACAGATACGCAGTATTTT.

This clonotype was detected many times. V is TRBV3-1 and J is TRBJ2-3; perhaps D is TRBD1 or TRBD2 (5 bases each). CDR3 length equals 16 residues. Trimming cost V 0 bases and J 4 bases, with 14 bases left between them. The germline V gene encodes CDR1 LGHDT and CDR2 YNNKEL (reference sequence). The CDR3 bases are TGTGCCAGCAGCCAAGAGATGGGTCTGGGGGCAGATACGCAGTATTTT. It is translated as CASSQEMGLGADTQYF.

At least ten counts were recorded for this clonotype. The V gene is TRBV12-3 or TRBV12-4, the J gene TRBJ1-5; D is unclear. Trimming stripped 8 bases from V and 1 base from J, with 12 bases between. CDR3 length: 14 amino acids. Written as DNA, the CDR3 is TGTGCCAGCGGGATGGCGACGAGCAATCAGCCCCAGCATTTT. Amino acid sequence: CASGMATSNQPQHF.

This chain connects TRBV28 to TRBJ2-7; TRBD2 matches 7 bases. Germline lookup yields CDR1 MDHEN and CDR2 SYDVKM. The CDR3 has 16 residues. Unmatched junction bases numbered 15, after V lost 5 bases and J lost 5 bases. CDR3 nucleotides: TGTGCCAGCAGTCCCCACCGGGGATTGGCGGGAGACGAGCAGTACTTC. Its protein is CASSPHRGLAGDEQYF.

This clonotype was seen many times. The chain carries TRBV6-1 and TRBJ2-7; weak D call: TRBD2 (6 bases). This CDR3 region has 13 residues. V was shortened by 11 bases and J by 3 bases, with 17 bases between the two germline ends. Germline V CDR1 and CDR2: MNHNS, SASEGT. For the CDR3, the DNA is TGTGCCTCCAAGCGGGCCTTCAACTACGAGCAGTACGTC. It encodes CASKRAFNYEQYV.

The chain couples TRBV10-3 to TRBJ1-1; D is undetermined. V was cut by 2 bases and J by 1 base, with 5 bases left in between. The CDR3 is 13 residues long. Germline V CDR1 and CDR2: ENHRY, SYGVKD. Here the CDR3 reads CAISEMANTEAFF. DNA for the CDR3: TGTGCCATCAGTGAGATGGCGAACACTGAAGCTTTCTTT.

This clonotype was counted only a few times. The J gene is TRBJ2-7, the V gene TRBV6-1; 11 nucleotides align to TRBD2. The CDR3 totals 16 residues. Germline V CDR1 and CDR2: MNHNS, SASEGT. The trim removed 6 bases at V and 7 bases at J, leaving 14 bases unmatched. CDR3 residues: CASSSTLLAGDEEQYF. Written as DNA, the CDR3 is TGTGCCAGCAGCTCAACCTTACTAGCGGGAGATGAGGAGCAGTACTTC.

This clonotype showed up just a few times. The chain recombines TRBV6-1 with TRBJ2-7; 10 positions agree with TRBD2. J was trimmed by 5 bases and V by 0 bases; bases with no gene match: 7. Germline V gives CDR1 MNHNS, CDR2 SASEGT. The CDR3 spans 16 residues. The CDR3 protein is CASSEASGGPRDEQYV. The CDR3 DNA is TGTGCCAGCAGTGAAGCTAGCGGGGGGCCAAGAGACGAGCAGTACGTC.

This clonotype showed up many times. V usage is TRBV29-1 and J usage is TRBJ2-7; TRBD1 is a possible D gene (5 bases). Germline V gene lookup returns CDR1 SQVTM and CDR2 ANQGSEA. The CDR3 sequence is 12 residues long. V was pared by 4 bases and J by 2 bases, with 9 bases between. CDR3 in amino acids: CSVGQGTYEQYF. The CDR3 region has the DNA TGCAGCGTTGGTCAGGGAACCTACGAGCAGTACTTC.

In this sample, this clonotype turned up a few times. J is TRBJ2-7 and V is TRBV10-2; D call uncertain. Germline CDR1 and CDR2: WSHSY and SAAADI. Trimming removed 3 bases at V and 2 bases at J, with 5 bases between. The CDR3 has 12 residues. CDR3 bases: TGCGCCAGCAGTGATTGGGCCTACGAGCAGTACTTC. Translated: CASSDWAYEQYF.

Only a few counts were recorded for this clonotype. This chain joins TRBV10-2 and TRBJ2-7, with D unresolved. The CDR3 runs 13 residues. Trimming stripped 0 bases from V and 2 bases from J, with 5 bases between. Germline V gene lookup returns CDR1 WSHSY and CDR2 SAAADI. This CDR3 is CASSESGTYEQYV. As DNA, the CDR3 is TGCGCCAGCAGTGAGTCTGGGACCTACGAGCAGTACGTC.

The chain couples TRBV4-1 to TRBJ2-7, with D unclear. V was cut by 0 bases and J by 3 bases, with 12 bases left in between. CDR3 length: 15 residues. Germline V gene sequence: CDR1 MGHRA, CDR2 YSYEKL. Written as DNA, the CDR3 is TGCGCCAGCAGCCAAGATTACGTTGGTAACTACGAGCAGTACGTC. This encodes CASSQDYVGNYEQYV.

This clonotype occurred many times. The rearrangement joins TRBV11-1 to TRBJ2-1, with D maybe TRBD1 (6 bases). This CDR3 has 19 amino acids. Trimming removed 2 bases at V and 5 bases at J, with 25 bases between. Looked up from germline, CDR1 is SGHAT and CDR2 is FQDESV (reference sequence). Here the CDR3 reads CASSLYPSFTGRLDNEQFF. The CDR3 nucleotides read TGTGCCAGCAGCTTATACCCCTCGTTCACAGGGCGATTGGACAATGAGCAGTTCTTC.

This clonotype turned up a few times. The rearrangement uses TRBV4-1 and TRBJ2-5, with 12 nucleotides matching TRBD2. Germline CDR1 is MGHRA and CDR2 is YSYEKL. CDR3 size: 17 residues. After removal of 1 base from V and 1 base from J, the junction contained 4 bases not matched to a gene. CDR3 sequence reads: CASSQGGLAGIQETQYF. DNA of the CDR3: TGCGCCAGCAGCCAAGGCGGACTAGCGGGGATCCAAGAGACCCAGTACTTC.

There are many counts of this clonotype. The J gene is TRBJ2-4, the V gene TRBV7-9; D ambiguous. The ends were cut back, 0 bases at V and 1 base at J, with 13 bases in the middle. From germline, CDR1 is SEHNR and CDR2 FQNEAQ (reference sequence). The CDR3 is 17 residues long. The CDR3 region has the DNA TGTGCCAGCAGCTTAGCGCAAGTGGGGTTGGCCAAAAACATTCAGTACTTC. Its protein product is CASSLAQVGLAKNIQYF.